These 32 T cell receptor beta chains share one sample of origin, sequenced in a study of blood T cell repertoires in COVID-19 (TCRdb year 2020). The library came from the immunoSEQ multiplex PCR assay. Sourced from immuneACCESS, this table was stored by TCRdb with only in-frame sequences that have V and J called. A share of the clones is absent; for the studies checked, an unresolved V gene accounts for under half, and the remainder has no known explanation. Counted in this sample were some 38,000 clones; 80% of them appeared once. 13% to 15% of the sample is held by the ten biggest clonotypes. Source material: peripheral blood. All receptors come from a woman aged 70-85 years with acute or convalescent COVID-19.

This CDR3 is CASSQGQGLYGYTF. The CDR3 DNA reads as TGTGCCAGCTCACAGGGACAGGGTCTCTATGGCTACACCTTC. The rearrangement joins TRBV18 to TRBJ1-2; 9 bases match TRBD1. The V segment lost 4 bases and the J segment 4 bases; nucleotides outside the gene matches: 4. Germline V CDR1 and CDR2: KGHSH, LQKENI. The CDR3 consists of 14 residues.

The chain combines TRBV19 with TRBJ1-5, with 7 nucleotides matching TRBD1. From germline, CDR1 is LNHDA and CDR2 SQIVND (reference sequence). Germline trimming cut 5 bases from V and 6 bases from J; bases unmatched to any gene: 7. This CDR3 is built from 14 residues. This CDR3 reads CASSRRQGGQPQHF. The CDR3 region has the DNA TGTGCCAGTAGTCGAAGACAGGGAGGTCAGCCCCAGCATTTT.

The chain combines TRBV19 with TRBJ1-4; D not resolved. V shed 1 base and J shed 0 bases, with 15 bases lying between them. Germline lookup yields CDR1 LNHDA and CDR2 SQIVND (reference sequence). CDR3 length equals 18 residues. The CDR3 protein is CASSIVGGLASTNEKLFF. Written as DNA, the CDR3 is TGTGCCAGTAGTATAGTAGGCGGGTTAGCATCAACTAATGAAAAACTGTTTTTT.

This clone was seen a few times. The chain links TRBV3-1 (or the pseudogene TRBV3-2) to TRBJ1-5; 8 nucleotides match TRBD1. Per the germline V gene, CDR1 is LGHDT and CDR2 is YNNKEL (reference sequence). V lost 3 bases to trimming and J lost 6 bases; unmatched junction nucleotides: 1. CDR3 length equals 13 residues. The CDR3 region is CASSQDRAQPQHF. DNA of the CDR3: TGTGCCAGCAGCCAGGACAGGGCTCAGCCCCAGCATTTT.

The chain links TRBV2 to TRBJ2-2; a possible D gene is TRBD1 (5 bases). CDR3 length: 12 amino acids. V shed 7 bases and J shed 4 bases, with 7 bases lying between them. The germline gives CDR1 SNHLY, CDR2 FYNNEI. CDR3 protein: CASMGPTGELFF. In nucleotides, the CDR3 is TGTGCCAGCATGGGGCCCACCGGGGAGCTGTTTTTT.

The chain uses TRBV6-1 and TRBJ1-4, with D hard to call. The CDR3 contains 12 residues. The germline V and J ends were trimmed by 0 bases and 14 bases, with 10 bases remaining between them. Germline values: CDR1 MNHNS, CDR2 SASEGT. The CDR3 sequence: CASSEAVALLFF. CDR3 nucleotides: TGTGCCAGCAGTGAAGCTGTGGCCTTGCTGTTTTTT.

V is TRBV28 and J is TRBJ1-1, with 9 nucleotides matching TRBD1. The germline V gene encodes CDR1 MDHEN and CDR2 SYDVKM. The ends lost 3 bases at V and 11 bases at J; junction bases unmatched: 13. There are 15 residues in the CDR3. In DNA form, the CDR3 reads TGTGCCAGCAGTTTTACCGGGACAGGGAGGAGGCGGGCTTTCTTT. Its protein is CASSFTGTGRRRAFF.

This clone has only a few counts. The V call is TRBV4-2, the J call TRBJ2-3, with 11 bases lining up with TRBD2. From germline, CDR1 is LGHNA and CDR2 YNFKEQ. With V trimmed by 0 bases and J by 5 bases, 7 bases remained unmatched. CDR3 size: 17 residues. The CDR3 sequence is CASSQEAVAGGVDTQYF. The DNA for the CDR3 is TGTGCCAGCAGCCAAGAGGCGGTAGCGGGGGGGGTAGATACGCAGTATTTT.

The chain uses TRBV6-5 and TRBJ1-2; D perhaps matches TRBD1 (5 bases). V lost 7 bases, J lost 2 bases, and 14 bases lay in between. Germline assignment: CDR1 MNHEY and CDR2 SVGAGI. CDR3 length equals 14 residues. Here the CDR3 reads CASTLMGLNYGYTF. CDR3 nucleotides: TGTGCCAGCACCCTCATGGGACTGAACTATGGCTACACCTTC.

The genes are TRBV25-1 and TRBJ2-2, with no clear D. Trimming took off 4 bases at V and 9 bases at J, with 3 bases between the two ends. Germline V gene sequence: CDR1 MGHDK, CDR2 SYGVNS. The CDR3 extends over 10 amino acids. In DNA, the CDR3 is TGTGCCAGCAGTGGGCGGGAGCTGTTTTTT. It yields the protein CASSGRELFF. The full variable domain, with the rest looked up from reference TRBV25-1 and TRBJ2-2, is EADIYQTPRYLVIGTGKKITLECSQTMGHDKMYWYQQDPGMELHLIHYSYGVNSTEKGDLSSESTVSRIRTEHFPLTLESARPSHTSQYLCASSGRELFFGEGSRLTVL.

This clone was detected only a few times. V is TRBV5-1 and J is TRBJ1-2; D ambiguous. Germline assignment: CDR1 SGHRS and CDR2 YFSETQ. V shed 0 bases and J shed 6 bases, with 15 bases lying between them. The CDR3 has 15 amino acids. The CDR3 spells CASSLDDPGWDGYTF. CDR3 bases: TGCGCCAGCAGCTTGGATGACCCAGGATGGGATGGCTACACCTTC.

Here the CDR3 DNA reads TGTGCCAGCAGTTCGAGCGGGAGGGCCGTAGAGACCCAGTACTTC. It translates to CASSSSGRAVETQYF. The V gene is TRBV5-8, the J gene TRBJ2-5, with TRBD2 matching 10 bases. Germline-derived CDR1 and CDR2 are SGHTS and YDEGEE. This CDR3 is 15 amino acids long. V was pared by 5 bases and J by 4 bases, with 8 bases of the junction left unmatched.

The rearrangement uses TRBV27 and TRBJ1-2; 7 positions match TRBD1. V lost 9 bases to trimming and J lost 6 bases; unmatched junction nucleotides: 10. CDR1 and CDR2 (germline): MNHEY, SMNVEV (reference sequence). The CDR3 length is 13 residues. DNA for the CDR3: TGTGCCAGTAAAGACAGGGCCAATGATGGCTACACCTTC. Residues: CASKDRANDGYTF.

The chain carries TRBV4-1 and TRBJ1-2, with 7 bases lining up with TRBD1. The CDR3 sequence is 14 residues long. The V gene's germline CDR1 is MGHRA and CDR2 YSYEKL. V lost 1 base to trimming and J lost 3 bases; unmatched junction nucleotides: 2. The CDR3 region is CASSQAGQHYGYTF. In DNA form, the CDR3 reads TGCGCCAGCAGCCAAGCGGGACAGCACTATGGCTACACCTTC.

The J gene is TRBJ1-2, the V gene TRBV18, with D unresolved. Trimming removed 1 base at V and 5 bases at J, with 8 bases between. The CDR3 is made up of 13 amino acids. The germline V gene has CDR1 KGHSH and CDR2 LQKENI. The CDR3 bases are TGTGCCAGCTCACCACAAGAAGCATATGGCTACACCTTC. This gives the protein CASSPQEAYGYTF.

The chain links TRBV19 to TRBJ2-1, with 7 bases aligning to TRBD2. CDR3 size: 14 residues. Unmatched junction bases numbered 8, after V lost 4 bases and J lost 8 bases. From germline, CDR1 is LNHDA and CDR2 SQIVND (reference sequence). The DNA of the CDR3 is TGTGCCAGTAGTAACGGCGGGGGAGTTCATGAGCAGTTCTTC. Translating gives CASSNGGGVHEQFF.

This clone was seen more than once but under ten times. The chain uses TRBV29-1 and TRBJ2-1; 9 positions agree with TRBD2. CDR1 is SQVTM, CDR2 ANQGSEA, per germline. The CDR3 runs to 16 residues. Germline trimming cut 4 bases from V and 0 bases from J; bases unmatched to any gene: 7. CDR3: CSVASGMGTSYNEQFF. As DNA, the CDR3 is TGCAGCGTTGCTAGCGGGATGGGGACCTCCTACAATGAGCAGTTCTTC.

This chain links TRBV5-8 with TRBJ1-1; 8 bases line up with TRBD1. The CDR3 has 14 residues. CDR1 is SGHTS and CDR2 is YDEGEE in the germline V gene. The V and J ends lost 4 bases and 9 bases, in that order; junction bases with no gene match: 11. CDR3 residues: CASSEGTGDMKAFF. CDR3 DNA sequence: TGTGCCAGCAGCGAAGGGACAGGTGATATGAAAGCTTTCTTT. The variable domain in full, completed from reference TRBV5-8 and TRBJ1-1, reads EAGVTQSPTHLIKTRGQQATLRCSPISGHTSVYWYQQALGLGLQFLLWYDEGEERNRGNFPPRFSGRQFPNYSSELNVNALELEDSALYLCASSEGTGDMKAFFGQGTRLTVV.

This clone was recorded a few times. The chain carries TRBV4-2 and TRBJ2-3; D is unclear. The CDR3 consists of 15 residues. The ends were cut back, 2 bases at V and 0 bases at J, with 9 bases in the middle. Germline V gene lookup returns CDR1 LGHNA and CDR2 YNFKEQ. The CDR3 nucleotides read TGTGCCAGCAGCCAAACGGGTGGTAGCACAGATACGCAGTATTTT. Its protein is CASSQTGGSTDTQYF.

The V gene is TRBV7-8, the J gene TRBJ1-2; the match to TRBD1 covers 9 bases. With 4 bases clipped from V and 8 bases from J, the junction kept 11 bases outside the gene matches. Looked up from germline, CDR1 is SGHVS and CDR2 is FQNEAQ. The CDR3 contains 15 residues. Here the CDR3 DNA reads TGTGCCAGCAGCTCAACACAACAGGGGGCGCGGGGCTACACCTTC. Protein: CASSSTQQGARGYTF.

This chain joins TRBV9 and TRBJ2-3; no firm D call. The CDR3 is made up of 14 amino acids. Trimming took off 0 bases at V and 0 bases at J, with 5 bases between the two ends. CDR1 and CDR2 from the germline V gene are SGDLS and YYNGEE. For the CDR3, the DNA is TGTGCCAGCAGCGTAGCCCTAAGCACAGATACGCAGTATTTT. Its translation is CASSVALSTDTQYF.

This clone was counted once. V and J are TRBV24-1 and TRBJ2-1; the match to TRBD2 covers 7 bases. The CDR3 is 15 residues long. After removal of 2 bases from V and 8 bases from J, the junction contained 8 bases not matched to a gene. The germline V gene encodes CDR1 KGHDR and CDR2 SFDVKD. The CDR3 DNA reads TGTGCCACCAGTGATTGGGCGGGAGAATTCGATGAGCAGTTCTTC. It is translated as CATSDWAGEFDEQFF.

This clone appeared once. CDR3 coding DNA: TGTGCCAGCAGCTTTAGCGGGGAGCTTCACTACGAGCAGTACTTC. Protein product: CASSFSGELHYEQYF. V gene TRBV7-2 combines with J gene TRBJ2-7, with TRBD2 identical over 8 bases. Germline values: CDR1 SGHTA, CDR2 FQGNSA. This CDR3 comprises 15 residues. V shed 3 bases, J shed 3 bases, and the junction held 7 bases outside the gene matches.

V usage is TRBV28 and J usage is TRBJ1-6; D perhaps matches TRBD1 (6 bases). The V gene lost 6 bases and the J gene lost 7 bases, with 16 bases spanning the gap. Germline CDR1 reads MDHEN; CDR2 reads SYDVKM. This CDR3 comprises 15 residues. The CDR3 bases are TGTGCCAGCAGCTGGGAGACAGGTCCCAATTCACCCCTCCACTTT. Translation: CASSWETGPNSPLHF.

For the CDR3, the DNA is TGTGCCAGCAGTTTACTACCGATAGCGGGAGCCTACGAGCAGTACTTC. It yields the protein CASSLLPIAGAYEQYF. The chain is built from TRBV28 and TRBJ2-7, with 9 bases that match TRBD2. The germline V gene has CDR1 MDHEN and CDR2 SYDVKM. The V gene end was trimmed by 2 bases and the J gene end by 2 bases; junction bases not matched to a gene: 7. This CDR3 has 16 amino acids.

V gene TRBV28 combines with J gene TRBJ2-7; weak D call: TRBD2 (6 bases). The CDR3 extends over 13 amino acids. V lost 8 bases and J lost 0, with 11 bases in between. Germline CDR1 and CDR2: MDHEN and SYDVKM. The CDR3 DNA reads TGTGCCAGCGGGGACTTCTCCTCCTACGAGCAGTACTTC. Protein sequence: CASGDFSSYEQYF.

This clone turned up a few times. This chain's CDR3 is CASSLWGGGVHHTGELFF. The CDR3, as DNA: TGTGCCAGCAGCTTGTGGGGAGGGGGGGTTCACCACACCGGGGAGCTGTTTTTT. The chain couples TRBV7-9 to TRBJ2-2, with D perhaps matching TRBD2 (7 bases). V was shortened by 3 bases and J by 3 bases, with 20 bases between the two germline ends. There are 18 residues in the CDR3. Germline V CDR1 and CDR2: SEHNR, FQNEAQ (reference sequence).

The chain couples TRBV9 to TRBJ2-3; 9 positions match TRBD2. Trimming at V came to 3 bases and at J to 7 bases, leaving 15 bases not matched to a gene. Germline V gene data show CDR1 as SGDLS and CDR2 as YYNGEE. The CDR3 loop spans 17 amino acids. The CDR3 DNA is TGTGCCAGCAGCGAGGAGCCCCCTTGGGCGGGGGGGAATACGCAGTATTTT. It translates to CASSEEPPWAGGNTQYF.

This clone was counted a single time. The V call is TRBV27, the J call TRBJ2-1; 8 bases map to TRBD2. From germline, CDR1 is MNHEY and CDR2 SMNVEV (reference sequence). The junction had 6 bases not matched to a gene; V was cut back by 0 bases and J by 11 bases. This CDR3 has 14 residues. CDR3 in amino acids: CASSLSGSGRKQFF. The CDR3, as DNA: TGTGCCAGCAGTTTATCTGGAAGCGGGAGAAAGCAGTTCTTC.

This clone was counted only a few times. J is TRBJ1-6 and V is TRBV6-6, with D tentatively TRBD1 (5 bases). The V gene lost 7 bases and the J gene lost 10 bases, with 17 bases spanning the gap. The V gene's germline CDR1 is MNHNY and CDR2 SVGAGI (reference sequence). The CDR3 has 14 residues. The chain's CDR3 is CASTTSGVGSPLHF. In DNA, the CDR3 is TGTGCCAGCACCACGTCGGGGGTAGGATCACCCCTCCACTTT.

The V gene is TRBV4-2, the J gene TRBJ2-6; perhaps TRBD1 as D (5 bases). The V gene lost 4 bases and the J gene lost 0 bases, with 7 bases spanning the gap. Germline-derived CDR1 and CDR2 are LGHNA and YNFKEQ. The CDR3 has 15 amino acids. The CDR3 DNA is TGTGCCAGCAGCCCCAGGGACTCTGGGGCCAACGTCCTGACTTTC. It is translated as CASSPRDSGANVLTF.

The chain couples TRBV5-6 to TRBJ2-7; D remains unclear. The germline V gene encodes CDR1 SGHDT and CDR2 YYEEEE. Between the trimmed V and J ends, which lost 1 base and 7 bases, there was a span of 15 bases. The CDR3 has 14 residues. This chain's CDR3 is CASSLLSLSREQYF. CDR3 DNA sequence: TGTGCCAGCAGCTTGTTGAGCCTTTCGAGGGAGCAGTACTTC.